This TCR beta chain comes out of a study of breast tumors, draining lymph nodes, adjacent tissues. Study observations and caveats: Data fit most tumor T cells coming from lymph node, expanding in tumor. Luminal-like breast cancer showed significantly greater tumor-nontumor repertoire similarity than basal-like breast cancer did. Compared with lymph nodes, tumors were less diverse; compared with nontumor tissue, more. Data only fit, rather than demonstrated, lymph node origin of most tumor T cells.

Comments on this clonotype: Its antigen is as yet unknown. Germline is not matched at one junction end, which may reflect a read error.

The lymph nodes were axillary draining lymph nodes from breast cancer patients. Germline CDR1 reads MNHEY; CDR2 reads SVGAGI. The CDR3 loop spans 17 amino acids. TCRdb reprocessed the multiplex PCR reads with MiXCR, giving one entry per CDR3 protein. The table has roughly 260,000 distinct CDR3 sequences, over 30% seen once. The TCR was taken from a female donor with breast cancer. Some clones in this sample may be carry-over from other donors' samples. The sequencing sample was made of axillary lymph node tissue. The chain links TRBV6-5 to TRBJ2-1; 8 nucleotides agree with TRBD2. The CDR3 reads CASSNSPSGSPRGEQFF. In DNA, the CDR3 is TGTGCCAGCAGTAACTCTCCCAGCGGGAGTCCCCGGGGGGAGCAGTTCTTC.